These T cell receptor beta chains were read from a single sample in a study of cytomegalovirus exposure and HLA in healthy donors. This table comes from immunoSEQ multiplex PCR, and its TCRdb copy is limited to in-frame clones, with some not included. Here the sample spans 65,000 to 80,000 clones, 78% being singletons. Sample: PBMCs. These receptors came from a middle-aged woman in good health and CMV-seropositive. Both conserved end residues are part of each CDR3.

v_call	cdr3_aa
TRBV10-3	CAISTTPGYAYTF
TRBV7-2	CASSLSSSGGTETQYF
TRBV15	CATSRGDSFYNSPLHF
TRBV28	CASSSPMGKRGRTDTQYF
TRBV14	CASSQIRGASEGYTF
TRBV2	CASIAGGTDTQYF
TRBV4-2	CASSPGTVQETQYF
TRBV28	CASSFGGRSEKLFF
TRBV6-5	CASSYSEGGLADTQYF
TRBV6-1	CASSATGVLSYEQYF
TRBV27	CASSLSGTGGYTF
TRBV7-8	CASSPKRVSSYEQYF